Below, 13 T cell receptor beta chains from the same sample are listed, as sequenced in a study of blood T cell repertoires in COVID-19. Assay used: immunoSEQ multiplex PCR; TCRdb lists only in-frame clones, some missing. The sample lists 49,000 or so clones; roughly four fifths were seen once. The sequenced sample was peripheral blood. The receptors originated from a man between 60 and 70 years old with active COVID-19.

V usage is TRBV11-2 and J usage is TRBJ2-6; tentatively, D is TRBD2 (5 bases). The length of the CDR3 is 13 residues. The germline V gene has CDR1 SGHAT and CDR2 FQNNGV. CDR3 protein: CACTGSGANVLTF. The CDR3 DNA is TGTGCATGCACGGGGTCTGGGGCCAACGTCCTGACTTTC.

The gene calls are TRBV6-4 and TRBJ2-1, with D hard to call. The CDR3 is 17 amino acids. Germline V gene data show CDR1 as MRHNA and CDR2 as SNTAGT. The V gene lost 0 bases and the J gene lost 2 bases, with 14 bases spanning the gap. The CDR3 reads CASSDSRRNYPYNEQFF. The CDR3 region has the DNA TGTGCCAGCAGTGACTCTCGGCGGAATTACCCCTACAATGAGCAGTTCTTC.

The gene calls are TRBV7-3 and TRBJ1-4; TRBD1 aligns across 9 bases. Looked up from germline, CDR1 is SGHTA and CDR2 is FQGTGA. Losses at the gene ends were 5 bases for V and 6 bases for J; bases not matched to a gene: 7. CDR3 length: 15 amino acids. The CDR3 here is CASSPTGGNDEKLFF. CDR3 nucleotides: TGTGCCAGCAGCCCAACAGGGGGCAACGATGAAAAACTGTTTTTT.

This chain connects TRBV3-1 (or the pseudogene TRBV3-2) to TRBJ2-5; D gene uncertain. CDR3 size: 12 residues. Trimming cost V 4 bases and J 5 bases, with 8 bases left between them. CDR1 is LGHDT and CDR2 is YNNKEL in the germline V gene (reference sequence). Here the CDR3 DNA reads TGTGCCAGCAGCCCAAGCGCGGAGACCCAGTACTTC. Its protein product is CASSPSAETQYF.

The V and J genes are TRBV2 and TRBJ2-5; TRBD2 matches at 11 bases. V lost 5 bases, J lost 1 base, and 6 bases stayed unmatched. This CDR3 has 16 amino acids. Germline assignment: CDR1 SNHLY and CDR2 FYNNEI. This CDR3 reads CASSPLAGGFQETQYF. The CDR3 coding sequence is TGTGCCAGCAGTCCCCTAGCGGGGGGCTTCCAAGAGACCCAGTACTTC.

J is TRBJ2-1 and V is TRBV7-3, with 7 positions matching TRBD1. The V segment lost 5 bases and the J segment 4 bases; nucleotides outside the gene matches: 8. The CDR3 spans 15 residues. From germline, CDR1 is SGHTA and CDR2 FQGTGA. This chain's CDR3 is CASSPSRTGYNEQFF. The CDR3 nucleotides read TGTGCCAGCAGCCCTAGCCGGACAGGTTACAATGAGCAGTTCTTC.

This sequence joins TRBV9 and TRBJ2-7; 11 nucleotides line up with TRBD1. The J segment lost 7 bases and the V segment lost 1 base, leaving 7 bases of the junction unmatched. Germline V gene data show CDR1 as SGDLS and CDR2 as YYNGEE. The CDR3 is 15 amino acids. CDR3 sequence reads: CASSVTGQGAREQYF. The DNA of the CDR3 is TGTGCCAGCAGCGTAACCGGACAGGGGGCCAGGGAGCAGTACTTC.

The rearrangement uses TRBV16 and TRBJ2-7; TRBD1 aligns across 9 bases. From germline, CDR1 is KGHSY and CDR2 FQNENV. There are 16 residues in the CDR3. With 2 bases clipped from V and 1 base from J, the junction kept 6 bases outside the gene matches. The CDR3 here is CASSQQPGTGSYEQYF. The CDR3 DNA sequence: TGTGCCAGCAGCCAACAACCCGGGACAGGGTCCTACGAGCAGTACTTC.

This clone was detected a few times. The gene calls are TRBV4-1 and TRBJ2-7; 9 bases line up with TRBD2. This CDR3 spans 17 amino acids. From germline, CDR1 is MGHRA and CDR2 YSYEKL. The V gene end was trimmed by 4 bases and the J gene end by 4 bases; junction bases not matched to a gene: 14. For the CDR3, the DNA is TGCGCCAGCAGCCTATCAAGAGGCGGGAGGGAAGAGTACGAGCAGTACTTC. This codes for CASSLSRGGREEYEQYF.

A single count supports this clone. The V gene is TRBV4-1, the J gene TRBJ2-7, with 7 bases identical to TRBD2. Germline V gives CDR1 MGHRA, CDR2 YSYEKL. The CDR3 loop spans 16 amino acids. Trimming removed 3 bases from V and 2 bases from J; junction bases left unmatched: 10. CDR3 protein: CASSHPSGGPPYEQYF. In DNA form, the CDR3 reads TGCGCCAGCAGCCACCCTAGCGGAGGTCCCCCCTACGAGCAGTACTTC.

The rearrangement joins TRBV30 to TRBJ1-3; 10 bases map to TRBD1. Trimming removed 0 bases from V and 4 bases from J; junction bases left unmatched: 6. Germline assignment: CDR1 GTSNPN and CDR2 SVGIG (reference sequence). CDR3 length: 16 amino acids. The chain's CDR3 is CAWSVPGTGVGNTIYF. Here the CDR3 DNA reads TGTGCCTGGAGTGTACCCGGGACAGGGGTCGGAAACACCATATATTTT.

CDR3 bases: TGTGCCATCAGCCAAGACGGGGATATGAGTCTAGCTTTCTTT. Its translation is CAISQDGDMSLAFF. The rearrangement joins TRBV10-3 to TRBJ1-1, with D unresolved. The CDR3 is made up of 14 amino acids. The V and J ends lost 6 bases and 10 bases respectively, with 21 bases between them. From germline, CDR1 is ENHRY and CDR2 SYGVKD.

The chain employs TRBV4-1 and TRBJ2-7; 12 positions match TRBD2. The CDR3 totals 15 residues. V was clipped by 4 bases and J by 5 bases; unmatched bases: 6. The germline CDR1 and CDR2 sequences are MGHRA and YSYEKL. The CDR3 DNA reads TGCGCCAGCAGCCCCGGGACTAGCGGGTTGGACGAGCAGTACTTC. Protein product: CASSPGTSGLDEQYF.